The source of this T cell receptor beta chain is a study of CD8 T cells in ankylosing spondylitis. On this clonotype itself: Antigen specificity is unknown. Since a much larger clone is just one base distant, this may be a read error. Here the CDR3 omits its conserved ending phenylalanine or tryptophan, so a read error is the likely source.

The CDR3 has 13 amino acids. Germline V gene data show CDR1 as GTSNPN and CDR2 as SVGIG (reference sequence). Trimming at V came to 7 bases and at J to 4 bases, leaving 3 bases not matched to a gene. General study results and limits: Past studies reported some motif variants in reactive arthritis synovial fluid and blood.

Quantitative 5'-RACE with molecular barcodes produced the TCR beta libraries. TCRdb re-analysed the 5' RACE reads in MiXCR, keeping a single row per CDR3 protein. The sample holds 110,000 to 150,000 distinct CDR3 sequences, 7% to 10% seen once. The sample was synovial fluid, either unsorted or a sorted T cell fraction (not recorded which). The chain recombines TRBV30 with TRBJ2-1, with TRBD2 matching over 11 bases. This TCR derives from a male donor with ankylosing spondylitis. CDR3 nucleotide sequence: TGTGCCTTAGCTAGCGGGGGGTACAATGAGCAGTTCCTC. Amino acids: CALASGGYNEQFL.